These 30 T cell receptor beta chains share one sample of origin, sequenced in a study of T-cell memory formation after mild COVID-19. TCRdb ran MiXCR on the 5' RACE reads and lists one entry per CDR3 protein. The data show about 150,000 distinct CDR3 sequences, more than 14% seen once. Sequencing was performed on PBMCs or a T cell subset sorted from them (not recorded which). The receptors were sampled from an adult woman who had mild COVID-19 (a few samples of this study predate the infection). Cell type and time point are not known.

This clonotype was counted many times. The J gene is TRBJ2-1, the V gene TRBV11-2; TRBD2 might be the D (6 bases). This CDR3 spans 16 amino acids. The V gene lost 6 bases and the J gene lost 8 bases, with 23 bases spanning the gap. The germline gives CDR1 SGHAT, CDR2 FQNNGV. The CDR3 DNA reads as TGTGCCAGCAGGTCCGGGAGCTTGGAACGGTTGGATGAGCAGTTCTTC. It is translated as CASRSGSLERLDEQFF.

This clonotype has more than one count but fewer than ten. The chain uses TRBV7-8 and TRBJ2-3; no reliable D call. Germline V lookup: CDR1 SGHVS, CDR2 FQNEAQ. This CDR3 is built from 14 residues. The V end lost 7 bases, the J end lost 2 bases, and 13 bases lay between the germline ends. As DNA, the CDR3 is TGTGCCAGCACCGTCAGGTTAAACACAGATACGCAGTATTTT. Amino acid sequence: CASTVRLNTDTQYF.

On this clonotype itself: Mismatch with germline at one junction end may stem from a read error. The rearrangement links TRBV6-5 to TRBJ2-1; 13 bases align to TRBD2. Germline-derived CDR1 and CDR2 are MNHEY and SVGAGI. The CDR3 is 15 residues long. The CDR3 DNA is TGTGCCAGCAGAACCGGGACTAGCGGGACTCCCCATACCGTATTC. As protein: CASRTGTSGTPHTVF.

This clonotype was seen repeatedly, ten times or more. This chain joins TRBV5-6 and TRBJ1-2, with D possibly TRBD1 on 6 matching bases. V lost 4 bases to trimming and J lost 2 bases, with 9 bases between them. Germline V gene sequence: CDR1 SGHDT, CDR2 YYEEEE. The CDR3 runs 13 residues. In DNA, the CDR3 is TGTGCCAGCAGCACCGGGACAAACTATGGCTACACCTTC. Its protein is CASSTGTNYGYTF.

The chain employs TRBV7-9 and TRBJ1-6; D call uncertain. CDR3 length: 15 amino acids. In germline, CDR1 is SEHNR, CDR2 FQNEAQ (reference sequence). With 0 bases removed from V and 8 bases from J, the gap between germline ends came to 11 bases. The DNA for the CDR3 is TGTGCCAGCAGCTTAGCTGGGGATAGTTATTCACCCCTCCACTTT. Translating it yields CASSLAGDSYSPLHF.

Concerning this clonotype itself: At one end, the junction sequence differs from germline, possibly due to a read error. The gene calls are TRBV29-1 and TRBJ2-7; D might be TRBD1 (8 bases). The CDR3 is 14 amino acids. Germline-derived CDR1 and CDR2 are SQVTM and ANQGSEA. CDR3 region: CSVEDRTGRVQQCF. The CDR3 nucleotides are TGCAGCGTTGAAGATCGGACAGGGAGGGTCCAGCAGTGCTTC.

This clonotype was found a few times. The chain is built from TRBV4-1 and TRBJ2-5; D possibly corresponds to TRBD1 (7 bases). The CDR3 length is 15 residues. V lost 4 bases and J 1 base, leaving 13 bases between the germline ends. CDR1 and CDR2 from the germline V gene are MGHRA and YSYEKL. The CDR3 protein is CASSRGTDPQETQYF. CDR3 nucleotides: TGCGCCAGCAGCCGCGGGACAGACCCCCAAGAGACCCAGTACTTC.

In its sample, this clonotype was seen many times. The CDR3 DNA reads TGTGCCAGCAGCTTAACCCGCCTAGCGGGACCGGGTCAACCTTACAATGAGCAGTTCTTC. It translates to CASSLTRLAGPGQPYNEQFF. The chain recombines TRBV7-3 with TRBJ2-1; TRBD2 aligns across 9 bases. Germline values: CDR1 SGHTA, CDR2 FQGTGA. The CDR3 loop spans 20 amino acids. J was trimmed by 4 bases and V by 0 bases; bases with no gene match: 16.

This clonotype showed up just a few times. The chain is built from TRBV14 and TRBJ1-4; 7 bases match TRBD1. V was pared by 4 bases and J by 4 bases, with 6 bases of the junction left unmatched. Germline loops: CDR1 SGHDN, CDR2 FVKESK. The CDR3 length is 15 residues. DNA for the CDR3: TGTGCCAGCAGCCGACGGACAGGACTTAATGAAAAACTGTTTTTT. Residues: CASSRRTGLNEKLFF.

The rearrangement links TRBV20-1 to TRBJ2-1, with unresolved D. Germline lookup yields CDR1 DFQATT and CDR2 SNEGSKA (reference sequence). The V and J ends lost 8 bases and 4 bases respectively, with 9 bases between them. CDR3 size: 11 residues. CDR3 DNA: TGCAGTACAGACCCTTACAATGAGCAGTTCTTC. Its protein is CSTDPYNEQFF.

This clonotype showed up just a few times. This sequence joins TRBV12-3 or TRBV12-4 and TRBJ1-2; the match to TRBD1 covers 7 bases. V dropped 3 bases and J dropped 6; count of bases not matched to a gene: 13. The CDR3 runs 16 residues. The CDR3 region is CASSLGWDSPRNGYTF. The DNA of the CDR3 is TGTGCCAGCAGTTTGGGGTGGGACAGTCCAAGAAATGGCTACACCTTC.

This chain joins TRBV11-2 and TRBJ2-5; D not certain. The CDR3 length is 14 residues. With 5 bases removed from V and 3 bases from J, the gap between germline ends came to 13 bases. Germline V CDR1 and CDR2: SGHAT, FQNNGV. CDR3 protein: CASSPRAREETQYF. The CDR3 DNA sequence: TGTGCCAGCAGCCCCCGGGCTCGGGAAGAGACCCAGTACTTC.

This clonotype occurred a few times. The chain employs TRBV24-1 and TRBJ2-1, with 7 bases identical to TRBD1. The germline V gene has CDR1 KGHDR and CDR2 SFDVKD. The trim removed 5 bases at V and 8 bases at J, leaving 14 bases unmatched. The CDR3 loop spans 16 amino acids. The CDR3 sequence is CATSGSGGGVGYEQFF. The CDR3 DNA is TGTGCCACCAGTGGTTCAGGGGGTGGGGTGGGGTATGAGCAGTTCTTC.

The V gene is TRBV12-3 or TRBV12-4, the J gene TRBJ1-1; D gene unclear. The V and J ends lost 4 bases and 1 base respectively, with 7 bases between them. The CDR3 contains 13 residues. CDR3 coding DNA: TGTGCCAGCAGTTCCGACTCGAACACTGAAGCTTTCTTT. This sequence encodes CASSSDSNTEAFF.

The table lists this clonotype with a few counts. V and J are TRBV15 and TRBJ2-7, with 7 bases lining up with TRBD2. Germline V CDR1 and CDR2: LNHNV, YYDKDF (reference sequence). The CDR3 loop spans 18 amino acids. After removal of 1 base from V and 6 bases from J, the junction contained 18 bases not matched to a gene. The CDR3 DNA reads TGTGCCACCAGCAGAGGGTTTGGTGCGGGGGTGACGAGCATCGAGCAGTACTTC. It translates to CATSRGFGAGVTSIEQYF.

This clonotype was counted only a few times. J is TRBJ2-7 and V is TRBV7-2; the D call may be TRBD1 or TRBD2 (5 bases each). Between the trimmed V and J ends, which lost 7 bases and 2 bases, there was a span of 18 bases. Germline loops: CDR1 SGHTA, CDR2 FQGNSA. The CDR3 is 15 amino acids. The CDR3 region has the DNA TGTGCCAGCAAGGTGGGGCGGGTTCCGACCTACGAGCAGTACTTC. Translated, it gives CASKVGRVPTYEQYF. Supplemented by reference TRBV7-2 and TRBJ2-7, the full variable domain reads GAGVSQSPSNKVTEKGKDVELRCDPISGHTALYWYRQSLGQGLEFLIYFQGNSAPDKSGLPSDRFSAERTGGSVSTLTIQRTQQEDSAVYLCASKVGRVPTYEQYFGPGTRLTVT.

There are many counts of this clonotype. The chain carries TRBV12-3 or TRBV12-4 and TRBJ2-5; no reliable D call. The CDR3 extends over 16 amino acids. V was cut by 1 base and J by 4 bases, with 16 bases left in between. The DNA of the CDR3 is TGTGCCAGCAGTTTAGGAGAGGCGGCCCTAGGAGAGACCCAGTACTTC. Amino acids: CASSLGEAALGETQYF.

In this sample, this clonotype turned up a few times. This chain uses TRBV12-3 or TRBV12-4 with TRBJ2-5, with 8 bases lining up with TRBD2. The CDR3 extends over 14 amino acids. Trimming cost V 6 bases and J 3 bases; bases outside gene matches: 6. The CDR3 sequence is CASSPREGEETQYF. Written as DNA, the CDR3 is TGTGCCAGCAGCCCTCGGGAGGGCGAAGAGACCCAGTACTTC.

The gene calls are TRBV2 and TRBJ1-2, with D unresolved. V lost 7 bases, J lost 2 bases, and 14 bases lay in between. CDR1 SNHLY and CDR2 FYNNEI come from the germline V gene. The CDR3 has 14 residues. The CDR3 protein is CASTSEYGNYGYTF. CDR3 nucleotides: TGTGCCAGCACCTCCGAGTACGGGAACTATGGCTACACCTTC. The full variable domain, its missing parts supplied by reference TRBV2 and TRBJ1-2, is EPEVTQTPSHQVTQMGQEVILRCVPISNHLYFYWYRQILGQKVEFLVSFYNNEISEKSEIFDDQFSVERPDGSNFTLKIRSTKLEDSAMYFCASTSEYGNYGYTFGSGTRLTVV.

The rearrangement links TRBV24-1 to TRBJ2-1; TRBD1 agrees at 7 bases. Per germline, CDR1 KGHDR and CDR2 SFDVKD. The CDR3 extends over 16 amino acids. V was pared by 0 bases and J by 8 bases, with 9 bases of the junction left unmatched. The CDR3 is CATSDLERGGKDEQFF. CDR3 nucleotides: TGTGCCACCAGTGATTTGGAACGAGGGGGCAAGGATGAGCAGTTCTTC.

This clonotype was seen more than once but under ten times. The rearrangement links TRBV9 to TRBJ1-3, with a possible D match to TRBD1 (5 bases). The CDR3 extends over 19 amino acids. The V gene's germline CDR1 is SGDLS and CDR2 YYNGEE. V lost 0 bases and J lost 2, with 21 bases in between. The CDR3 protein is CASSVETGSLEGTGNTIYF. The DNA for the CDR3 is TGTGCCAGCAGCGTAGAAACAGGCTCCCTTGAGGGGACTGGAAACACCATATATTTT.

The chain links TRBV7-9 to TRBJ2-3, with D maybe TRBD2 (5 bases). The V end lost 0 bases, the J end lost 6 bases, and 19 bases lay between the germline ends. Germline V CDR1 and CDR2: SEHNR, FQNEAQ (reference sequence). The CDR3 spans 17 residues. CDR3 amino acids: CASSLARTGSYSDTQYF. The DNA of the CDR3 is TGTGCCAGCAGCTTAGCGCGGACGGGGTCGTATTCCGATACGCAGTATTTT.

The gene calls are TRBV6-2 or TRBV6-3 and TRBJ2-7, with D maybe TRBD1 (6 bases). V was trimmed by 6 bases and J by 2 bases, leaving 17 bases between them. Germline V gene data show CDR1 as MNHEY and CDR2 as SVGEGT. This CDR3 is built from 15 residues. Written as DNA, the CDR3 is TGTGCCAGCAGCCACCGGCGGACAGCCCCCTACGAGCAGTACTTC. It encodes CASSHRRTAPYEQYF.

This clonotype was recorded a few times. The chain has TRBV24-1 and TRBJ2-3; D ambiguous. The germline V gene encodes CDR1 KGHDR and CDR2 SFDVKD. Trimming took 1 base from V and 8 from J, leaving 6 bases between them. The CDR3 is 12 amino acids. CDR3 in DNA: TGTGCCACCAGTGATTTTATTGGTACGCAGTATTTT. Its protein product is CATSDFIGTQYF.

This clonotype was observed a few times. The chain uses TRBV5-6 and TRBJ2-5; D is possibly TRBD1 or TRBD2 (6 bases each). From germline, CDR1 is SGHDT and CDR2 YYEEEE. Between the trimmed V and J ends, which lost 4 bases and 0 bases, there was a span of 16 bases. The CDR3 is made up of 16 amino acids. CDR3 sequence: CASSPWAGQNQETQYF. In nucleotides, the CDR3 is TGTGCCAGCAGCCCTTGGGCGGGACAAAACCAAGAGACCCAGTACTTC.

There are a few counts of this clonotype. The V call is TRBV6-1, the J call TRBJ1-1, with D tentatively TRBD1 (5 bases). V was shortened by 6 bases and J by 4 bases, with 12 bases between the two germline ends. The CDR3 extends over 13 amino acids. Germline values: CDR1 MNHNS, CDR2 SASEGT. CDR3 nucleotides: TGTGCCAGCAGCTCTCAGGGAATCACTGAAGCTTTCTTT. Translation: CASSSQGITEAFF.

The genes are TRBV9 and TRBJ2-1; possibly TRBD1 for D (5 bases). Trimming took off 4 bases at V and 12 bases at J, with 17 bases between the two ends. From germline, CDR1 is SGDLS and CDR2 YYNGEE. The CDR3 has 13 residues. The CDR3, as DNA: TGTGCCAGCAGCCCAGCGACAGTCCATTTGCAGTTCTTC. It specifies CASSPATVHLQFF.

The genes are TRBV12-3 or TRBV12-4 and TRBJ1-5, with 11 bases that match TRBD1. J lost 4 bases, V lost 7 bases, and 3 bases had no gene match. CDR3 size: 14 residues. The CDR3 coding sequence is TGTGCCAGCACTGGGACAGGGGGAAATCAGCCCCAGCATTTT. This codes for CASTGTGGNQPQHF.

The CDR3 DNA reads TGTGCCAGCAGCGTAGAAGGACGTAGCACAGATACGCAGTATTTT. Protein: CASSVEGRSTDTQYF. The V call is TRBV9, the J call TRBJ2-3; no firm D call. CDR3 length equals 15 residues. Germline CDR1 SGDLS, CDR2 YYNGEE. V was cut by 0 bases and J by 0 bases, with 8 bases left in between.

This chain uses TRBV2 with TRBJ2-5; D gene unclear. Trimming pared 1 base from V and 3 bases from J, leaving 0 bases between. Germline CDR1 is SNHLY and CDR2 is FYNNEI. The CDR3 totals 11 residues. CDR3 DNA sequence: TGTGCCAGCAGTGAAGAAGAGACCCAGTACTTC. Protein sequence: CASSEEETQYF.